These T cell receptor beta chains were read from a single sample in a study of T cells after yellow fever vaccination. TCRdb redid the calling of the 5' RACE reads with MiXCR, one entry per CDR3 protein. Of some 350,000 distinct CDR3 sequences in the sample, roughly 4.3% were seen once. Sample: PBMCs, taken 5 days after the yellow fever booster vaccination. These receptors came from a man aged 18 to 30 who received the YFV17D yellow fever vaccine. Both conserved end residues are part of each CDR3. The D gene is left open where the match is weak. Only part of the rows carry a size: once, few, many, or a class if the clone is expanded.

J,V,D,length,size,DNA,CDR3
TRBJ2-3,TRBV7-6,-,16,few,TGTGCCAGCAGCCCCTTTGCTGCAGAAAGGACAGATACGCAGTATTTT,CASSPFAAERTDTQYF
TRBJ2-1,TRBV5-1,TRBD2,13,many,TGCGCCAGCAGCCACAGCGGGGCTTCTGAGCAGTTCTTC,CASSHSGASEQFF
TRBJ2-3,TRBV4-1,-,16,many,TGCGCCAGCAGCGTTTATGGGGGGACCAGCACAGATACGCAGTATTTT,CASSVYGGTSTDTQYF
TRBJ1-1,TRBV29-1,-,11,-,TGCAGCGTTGTTAGGACAAGTGAAGCTTTCTTT,CSVVRTSEAFF
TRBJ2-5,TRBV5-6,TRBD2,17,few,TGTGCCAGCAGCCTGCCGCGTAGCGGGGGTAGTGAAGAGACCCAGTACTTC,CASSLPRSGGSEETQYF
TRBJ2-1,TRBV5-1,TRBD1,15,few,TGCGCCAGCAGCCCACAGGGGGCGCCGAGTGGGGAGCAGTTCTTC,CASSPQGAPSGEQFF
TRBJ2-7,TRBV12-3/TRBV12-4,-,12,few,TGTGCCAGCAGTAGACTCGACTACGAGCAGTACTTC,CASSRLDYEQYF
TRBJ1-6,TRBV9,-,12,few,TGTGCCAGCAGCGTTTCGGATTCACCCCTCCACTTT,CASSVSDSPLHF
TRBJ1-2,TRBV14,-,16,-,TGTGCCAGCAGCCAACAAAGGATCGGGGCCAATACTGGCTACACCTTC,CASSQQRIGANTGYTF
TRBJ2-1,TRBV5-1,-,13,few,TGCGCCAGCAGCTTGGAGGGTTGGAGCGAGCAGTTCTTC,CASSLEGWSEQFF
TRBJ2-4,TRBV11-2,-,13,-,TGTGCCAGCAGCCCGGTAGCCAAAAACATTCAGTACTTC,CASSPVAKNIQYF
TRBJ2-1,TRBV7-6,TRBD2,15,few,TGTGCCAGCAGCTCTAGCGGGGGGGCGCGGAATGAGCAGTTCTTC,CASSSSGGARNEQFF
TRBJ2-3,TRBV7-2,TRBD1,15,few,TGTGCCAGCAGCCCCAGGGCAGGGGGCTGGGATACGCAGTATTTT,CASSPRAGGWDTQYF
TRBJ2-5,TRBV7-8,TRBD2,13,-,TGTGCCAGCATGGGGGAGGGAAGGGAGACCCAGTACTTC,CASMGEGRETQYF
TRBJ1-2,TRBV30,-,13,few,TGTGCCTGGAGTCCCGGGGCTAACTATGGCTACACCTTC,CAWSPGANYGYTF
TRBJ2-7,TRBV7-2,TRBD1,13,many,TGTGCCAGCAGCCGACAGGGGACCTACGAGCAGTACTTC,CASSRQGTYEQYF
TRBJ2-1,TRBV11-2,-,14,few,TGTGCCAGCAGAGAGGAGGGGTCCTACAATGAGCAGTTCTTC,CASREEGSYNEQFF
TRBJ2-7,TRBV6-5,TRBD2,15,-,TGTGCCAGCAGTTACTACGGACTAGCGGGGTACGAGCAGTACTTC,CASSYYGLAGYEQYF
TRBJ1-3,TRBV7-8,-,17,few,TGTGCCAGCAGCTTAAGTCGTGAGGGCGCAGCTGGAAACACCATATATTTT,CASSLSREGAAGNTIYF
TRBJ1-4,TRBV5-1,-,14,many,TGCGCCAGCGCCGTAGGAGGGGCTAATGAAAAACTGTTTTTT,CASAVGGANEKLFF
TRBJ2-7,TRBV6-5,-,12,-,TGTGCCAGCAGTGTTACGGGGCAAGAGCAGTACTTC,CASSVTGQEQYF
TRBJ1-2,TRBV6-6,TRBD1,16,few,TGTGCCAGCAGCCCACAGGGGCTGGGAAGAAACTATGGCTACACCTTC,CASSPQGLGRNYGYTF